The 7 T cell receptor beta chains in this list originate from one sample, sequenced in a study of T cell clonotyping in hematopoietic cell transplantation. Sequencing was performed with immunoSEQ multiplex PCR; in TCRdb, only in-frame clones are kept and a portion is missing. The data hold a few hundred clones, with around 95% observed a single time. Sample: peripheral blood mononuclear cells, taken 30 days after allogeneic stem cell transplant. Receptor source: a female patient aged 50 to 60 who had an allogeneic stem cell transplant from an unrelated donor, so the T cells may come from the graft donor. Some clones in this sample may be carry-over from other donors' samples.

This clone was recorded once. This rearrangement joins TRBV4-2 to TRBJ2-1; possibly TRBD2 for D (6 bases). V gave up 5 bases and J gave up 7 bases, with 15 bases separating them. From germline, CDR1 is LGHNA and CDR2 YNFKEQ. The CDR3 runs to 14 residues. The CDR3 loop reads CASSSDGEVNEQFF. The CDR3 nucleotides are TGTGCCAGCAGCTCGGACGGGGAGGTGAATGAGCAGTTCTTC.

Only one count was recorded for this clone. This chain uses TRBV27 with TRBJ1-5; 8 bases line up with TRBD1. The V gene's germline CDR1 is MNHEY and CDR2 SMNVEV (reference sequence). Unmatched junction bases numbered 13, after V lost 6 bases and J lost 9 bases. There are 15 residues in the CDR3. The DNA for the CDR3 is TGTGCCAGCAGAGACAGGGGAGGAGCGGGAACGCCCCAGCATTTT. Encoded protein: CASRDRGGAGTPQHF.

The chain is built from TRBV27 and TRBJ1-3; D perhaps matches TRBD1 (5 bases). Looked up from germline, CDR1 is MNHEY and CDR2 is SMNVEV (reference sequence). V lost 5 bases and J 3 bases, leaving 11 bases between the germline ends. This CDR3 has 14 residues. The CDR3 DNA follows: TGTGCCAGCAGTCGCGACGGGGGTGGAAACACCATATATTTT. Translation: CASSRDGGGNTIYF.

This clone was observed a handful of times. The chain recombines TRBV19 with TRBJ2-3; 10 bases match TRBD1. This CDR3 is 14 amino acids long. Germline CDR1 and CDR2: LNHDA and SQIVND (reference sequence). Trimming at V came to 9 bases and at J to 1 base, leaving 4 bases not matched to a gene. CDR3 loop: CASRDRGRTDTQYF. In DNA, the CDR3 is TGTGCCAGCAGGGACAGGGGACGCACAGATACGCAGTATTTT.

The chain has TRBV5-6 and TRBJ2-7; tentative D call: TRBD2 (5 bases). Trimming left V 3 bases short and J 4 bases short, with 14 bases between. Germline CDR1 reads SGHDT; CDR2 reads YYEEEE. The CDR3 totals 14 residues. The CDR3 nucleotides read TGTGCCAGCAGCTCAATCGAGAGAGGGTACGAGCAGTACTTC. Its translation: CASSSIERGYEQYF.

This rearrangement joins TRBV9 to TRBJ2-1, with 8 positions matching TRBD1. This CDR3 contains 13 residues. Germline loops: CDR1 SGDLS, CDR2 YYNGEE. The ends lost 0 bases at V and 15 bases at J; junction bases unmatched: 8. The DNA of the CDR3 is TGTGCCAGCAGCGTAGGAATGGACAGGGTCCTGTTCTTC. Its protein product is CASSVGMDRVLFF.

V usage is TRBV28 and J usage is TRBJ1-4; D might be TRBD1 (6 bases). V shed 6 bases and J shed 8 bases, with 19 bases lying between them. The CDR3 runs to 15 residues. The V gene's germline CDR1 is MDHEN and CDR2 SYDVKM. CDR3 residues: CASRPSQGDGEKLFF. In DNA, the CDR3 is TGTGCCAGCAGGCCGTCACAGGGAGACGGGGAAAAACTGTTTTTT.